This T cell receptor beta chain appears in the sequencing data of a study of graft-versus-host responses after intestinal transplantation. Study-wide background: Induction using anti-thymocyte globulin, followed by tacrolimus and steroids for roughly 3 years, was given to all recipients. Overall study findings and caveats: Where graft-donor T cell macrochimerism was present, patients had high graft-versus-host to host-versus-graft clonal ratios in allografts. Researchers found GvH clones in recipient marrow, and some showed up first in ileum or blood.

Looked up from germline, CDR1 is LNHNV and CDR2 is YYDKDF (reference sequence). The V and J ends lost 0 bases and 0 bases, in that order; junction bases with no gene match: 2. The CDR3 sequence is 16 residues long. This clone was found once. The target antigen is unknown. Here immunoSEQ multiplex PCR was the method, and the copy in TCRdb shows in-frame clones only, minus some. The sample carries under 150,000 clones, approximately 95% recorded once. This specimen consisted of unstimulated CD8+ T cells sorted from spleen or lymph node cells, obtained before intestinal transplant. The receptor comes from a human donor who received an intestinal transplant. The chain uses TRBV15 and TRBJ2-1, with 7 bases that match TRBD2. The CDR3 spells CATSRDRGSSYNEQFF. The CDR3 DNA follows: TGTGCCACCAGCAGAGATCGCGGGAGCTCCTACAATGAGCAGTTCTTC.